Listed here are 21 T cell receptor beta chains from one sample, sequenced in a study of shared clonotypes between healthy human individuals. The assay was immunoSEQ multiplex PCR, and TCRdb's table has in-frame clones only and misses some. Altogether fewer than 650,000 clones are present, about 80% being singletons, with the ten largest covering around 13%. The specimen sequenced was PBMCs. The receptors come from a woman between 35 and 50 years old in good health. Some clones in this sample may be carry-over from other donors' samples.

This clone appeared once. The J gene is TRBJ2-6, the V gene TRBV7-3, with TRBD1 as a possible D gene (6 bases). CDR3 length: 17 residues. Germline CDR1 and CDR2: SGHTA and FQGTGA. V lost 2 bases and J 0 bases, leaving 11 bases between the germline ends. The CDR3 nucleotides read TGTGCCAGCAGCTTATTGCCAGGGGCCTCTGGGGCCAACGTCCTGACTTTC. Its protein is CASSLLPGASGANVLTF.

The DNA for the CDR3 is TGTGCCACCAGCAGCGGCCTGACTAGCGGGAAGTACAATGAGCAGTTCTTC. Translating gives CATSSGLTSGKYNEQFF. The rearrangement links TRBV15 to TRBJ2-1, with TRBD2 matching 11 bases. Germline V CDR1 and CDR2: LNHNV, YYDKDF (reference sequence). V gave up 3 bases and J gave up 4 bases; unmatched junction bases: 8. This CDR3 is built from 17 residues.

The chain links TRBV27 to TRBJ2-7, with TRBD2 identical over 10 bases. Trimming removed 0 bases from V and 7 bases from J; junction bases left unmatched: 6. CDR1 MNHEY and CDR2 SMNVEV come from the germline V gene (reference sequence). The CDR3 length is 15 residues. The CDR3 region is CASSLSASGSTEQYF. The CDR3 bases are TGTGCCAGCAGTTTATCTGCTAGCGGGAGTACGGAGCAGTACTTC.

This clone was seen only once. The chain recombines TRBV28 with TRBJ2-2; 7 bases are a match to TRBD2. The CDR3 runs 15 residues. The germline V gene has CDR1 MDHEN and CDR2 SYDVKM. The J segment lost 5 bases and the V segment lost 4 bases, leaving 7 bases of the junction unmatched. The CDR3 region is CASSSLAGTTGELFF. CDR3 DNA: TGTGCCAGCAGTTCTTTAGCGGGCACGACCGGGGAGCTGTTTTTT.

The J gene is TRBJ2-3, the V gene TRBV5-1, with D perhaps TRBD2 (6 bases). CDR3 length equals 14 residues. The V end was cut by 2 bases, the J end by 4 bases, with 11 bases between. Germline CDR1 reads SGHRS; CDR2 reads YFSETQ. The CDR3 DNA is TGCGCCAGCAGCTTACCGGGAGTGGCAGATACGCAGTATTTT. Translating it yields CASSLPGVADTQYF.

The CDR3 DNA sequence: TGTGCCATCAGTGTATTGGACAGTCCGAGCTCCTACAATGAGCAGTTCTTC. Protein product: CAISVLDSPSSYNEQFF. The chain joins TRBV10-3 to TRBJ2-1; D perhaps matches TRBD1 (6 bases). Germline CDR1 is ENHRY and CDR2 is SYGVKD. The V end was cut by 4 bases, the J end by 0 bases, with 16 bases between. The CDR3 has 17 amino acids.

The chain links TRBV5-4 to TRBJ2-3, with D uncertain. From germline, CDR1 is SGHNT and CDR2 YYREEE (reference sequence). The V gene lost 0 bases and the J gene lost 4 bases, with 9 bases spanning the gap. The CDR3 has 14 amino acids. The CDR3 protein is CASSLDSRADTQYF. CDR3 sequence (DNA): TGTGCCAGCAGCTTGGACAGCAGAGCAGATACGCAGTATTTT.

Details on this clone: One end of the junction varies from germline; a read error may be responsible. The DNA for the CDR3 is TGTGCCAGCAGCTTTAATACAGAGGCCCAGTACTTC. This sequence encodes CASSFNTEAQYF. The chain carries TRBV5-6 and TRBJ2-5; D remains unclear. CDR3 length: 12 residues. Germline V lookup: CDR1 SGHDT, CDR2 YYEEEE.

This clone has only one observation. The V call is TRBV30, the J call TRBJ1-2; D remains unclear. V was trimmed by 8 bases and J by 6 bases, leaving 10 bases between them. CDR1 is GTSNPN and CDR2 is SVGIG in the germline V gene (reference sequence). This CDR3 spans 10 amino acids. The CDR3 loop is CAGEADGYTF. The CDR3 DNA is TGTGCCGGGGAGGCGGATGGCTACACCTTC.

V is TRBV6-1 and J is TRBJ2-1; TRBD2 aligns across 8 bases. The J segment lost 3 bases and the V segment lost 4 bases, leaving 5 bases of the junction unmatched. This CDR3 has 15 amino acids. In germline, CDR1 is MNHNS, CDR2 SASEGT. The CDR3 spells CASSGGLVSYNEQFF. The DNA of the CDR3 is TGTGCCAGCAGTGGGGGACTAGTGAGCTACAATGAGCAGTTCTTC.

On this clone itself: A much larger clone is a single base away; this may be a read error. V is TRBV6-5 and J is TRBJ2-7; no clear D. CDR3 size: 10 residues. Trimming removed 5 bases from V and 5 bases from J, with 4 bases in between. CDR1 and CDR2 (germline): MNHEY, SVGAGI. In DNA form, the CDR3 reads TGTGCCAGCAGTGAACACGAGCAGTACTTC. Protein product: CASSEHEQYF.

V and J are TRBV27 and TRBJ2-2; 8 bases are shared with TRBD2. The germline CDR1 and CDR2 sequences are MNHEY and SMNVEV (reference sequence). The CDR3 has 15 amino acids. V lost 5 bases to trimming and J lost 4 bases; unmatched junction nucleotides: 6. CDR3 in DNA: TGTGCCAGCAGTAGAGCTAGCGGGCCCACCGGGGAGCTGTTTTTT. Translating gives CASSRASGPTGELFF.

This clone was recorded only once. The J gene is TRBJ1-5, the V gene TRBV18; D perhaps matches TRBD1 (6 bases). The CDR3 has 16 amino acids. The V gene's germline CDR1 is KGHSH and CDR2 LQKENI. The germline V and J ends were trimmed by 2 bases and 2 bases, with 13 bases remaining between them. The CDR3 loop is CASSPSGAGGNQPQHF. DNA of the CDR3: TGTGCCAGCTCACCATCGGGGGCAGGAGGCAATCAGCCCCAGCATTTT.

This sequence joins TRBV5-1 and TRBJ1-5; D might be TRBD1 (6 bases). Germline assignment: CDR1 SGHRS and CDR2 YFSETQ. The germline V and J ends were trimmed by 3 bases and 5 bases, with 24 bases remaining between them. The CDR3 totals 18 residues. The CDR3 coding sequence is TGCGCCAGCAGCTCAAGAGGGGACACGGCCGTTTACGATCAGCCCCAGCATTTT. Encoded protein: CASSSRGDTAVYDQPQHF.

J is TRBJ2-5 and V is TRBV4-3, with D perhaps assigned TRBD1 or TRBD2 (8 bases each). CDR1 is LGHNA and CDR2 is YSLEER in the germline V gene. V was shortened by 6 bases and J by 4 bases, with 15 bases between the two germline ends. The CDR3 consists of 14 residues. CDR3 bases: TGCGCCAGCAGTCCGGGAGGGACAGGAGAGACCCAGTACTTC. It is translated as CASSPGGTGETQYF.

The chain is built from TRBV10-3 and TRBJ2-3, with 10 bases aligning to TRBD1. V was pared by 5 bases and J by 6 bases, with 5 bases of the junction left unmatched. CDR3 length: 14 residues. Germline assignment: CDR1 ENHRY and CDR2 SYGVKD. The CDR3 DNA reads as TGTGCCATCAGTCGGGGACAGGGGTGGGATACGCAGTATTTT. It translates to CAISRGQGWDTQYF.

V is TRBV28 and J is TRBJ2-5; weak D call: TRBD2 (5 bases). This CDR3 comprises 14 residues. Trimming left V 7 bases short and J 0 bases short, with 12 bases between. Germline-derived CDR1 and CDR2 are MDHEN and SYDVKM. The CDR3 sequence: CASTRTDYQETQYF. CDR3 nucleotide sequence: TGTGCCAGCACCCGCACGGACTACCAAGAGACCCAGTACTTC.

In the case of this clone: This likely reflects a read error, since a far larger clone is one base away. The V and J genes are TRBV29-1 and TRBJ2-2; TRBD2 aligns across 12 bases. The CDR3 totals 16 residues. The ends lost 6 bases at V and 4 bases at J; junction bases unmatched: 9. CDR1 and CDR2 from the germline V gene are SQVTM and ANQGSEA. CDR3 loop: CSVPMTSGSSTGELFF. The CDR3 nucleotides are TGCAGCGTCCCCATGACTAGCGGGAGCTCCACCGGGGAGCTGTTTTTT.

J is TRBJ2-1 and V is TRBV15, with D hard to call. Trimming took 0 bases from V and 7 from J, leaving 4 bases between them. Germline loops: CDR1 LNHNV, CDR2 YYDKDF (reference sequence). The CDR3 consists of 12 residues. CDR3 bases: TGTGCCACCAGCAGAGACCTTAATGAGCAGTTCTTC. This encodes CATSRDLNEQFF.

The J gene is TRBJ2-5, the V gene TRBV5-1; D is undetermined. The CDR3 runs to 14 residues. The V end lost 4 bases, the J end lost 1 base, and 11 bases lay between the germline ends. Germline V gene lookup returns CDR1 SGHRS and CDR2 YFSETQ. This CDR3 is CASSDGRPQETQYF. The CDR3 nucleotides are TGCGCCAGCAGCGACGGACGGCCCCAAGAGACCCAGTACTTC.

The J gene is TRBJ2-1, the V gene TRBV6-1; TRBD2 aligns across 8 bases. Germline-derived CDR1 and CDR2 are MNHNS and SASEGT. Unmatched junction bases numbered 9, after V lost 2 bases and J lost 6 bases. The CDR3 length is 16 residues. The CDR3 nucleotides read TGTGCCAGCAGTGAACAAGCGGGAGCCCCGTCCAATGAGCAGTTCTTC. Protein sequence: CASSEQAGAPSNEQFF.